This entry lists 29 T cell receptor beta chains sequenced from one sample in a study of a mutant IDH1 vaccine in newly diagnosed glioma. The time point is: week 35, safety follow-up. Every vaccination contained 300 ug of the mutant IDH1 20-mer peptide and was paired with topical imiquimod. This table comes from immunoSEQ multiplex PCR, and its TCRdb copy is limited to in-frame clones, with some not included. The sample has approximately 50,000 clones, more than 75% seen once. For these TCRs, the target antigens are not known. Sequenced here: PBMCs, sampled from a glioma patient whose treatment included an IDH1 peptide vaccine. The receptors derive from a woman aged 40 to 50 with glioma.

CDR3 protein: CASTGQGGDEQYF. As DNA, the CDR3 is TGTGCCAGCACAGGTCAGGGGGGGGACGAGCAGTACTTC. The V and J genes are TRBV2 and TRBJ2-7; D is tentatively TRBD1 or TRBD2 (7 bases each). With 7 bases removed from V and 5 bases from J, the gap between germline ends came to 15 bases. CDR1 is SNHLY and CDR2 is FYNNEI in the germline V gene. The CDR3 has 13 amino acids.

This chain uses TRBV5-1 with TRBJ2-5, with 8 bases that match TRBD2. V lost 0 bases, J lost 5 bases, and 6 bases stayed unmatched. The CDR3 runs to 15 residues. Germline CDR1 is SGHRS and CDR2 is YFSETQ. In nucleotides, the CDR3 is TGCGCCAGCAGCTTGGGCACTAGCGGATTGGAGACCCAGTACTTC. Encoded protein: CASSLGTSGLETQYF. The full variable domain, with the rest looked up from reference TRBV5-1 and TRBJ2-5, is KAGVTQTPRYLIKTRGQQVTLSCSPISGHRSVSWYQQTPGQGLQFLFEYFSETQRNKGNFPGRFSGRQFSNSRSEMNVSTLELGDSALYLCASSLGTSGLETQYFGPGTRLLVL.

CDR3 sequence reads: CASSKGLVESVETQYF. In DNA, the CDR3 is TGTGCCAGCAGCAAGGGACTAGTGGAGTCGGTGGAGACCCAGTACTTC. J is TRBJ2-5 and V is TRBV5-4; 8 bases line up with TRBD2. V shed 4 bases, J shed 5 bases, and the junction held 13 bases outside the gene matches. The CDR3 has 16 residues. Germline V gene data show CDR1 as SGHNT and CDR2 as YYREEE (reference sequence).

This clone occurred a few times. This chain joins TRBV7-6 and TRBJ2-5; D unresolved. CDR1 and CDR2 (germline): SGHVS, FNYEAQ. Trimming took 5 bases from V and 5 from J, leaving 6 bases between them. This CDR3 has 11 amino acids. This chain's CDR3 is CASSPMETQYF. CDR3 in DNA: TGTGCCAGCAGCCCCATGGAGACCCAGTACTTC.

CDR3 region: CASSPGRGRLDTGELFF. The CDR3 DNA reads as TGTGCCAGCAGCCCCGGTAGGGGGCGGTTGGACACCGGGGAGCTGTTTTTT. The V and J genes are TRBV7-2 and TRBJ2-2, with 7 bases matching TRBD1. Germline CDR1 reads SGHTA; CDR2 reads FQGNSA. Trimming cost V 5 bases and J 3 bases; bases outside gene matches: 12. This CDR3 has 17 residues.

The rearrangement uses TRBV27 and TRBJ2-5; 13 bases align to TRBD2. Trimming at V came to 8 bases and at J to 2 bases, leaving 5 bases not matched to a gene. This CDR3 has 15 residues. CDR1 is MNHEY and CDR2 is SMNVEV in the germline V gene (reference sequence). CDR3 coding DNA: TGTGCCAGCTCTCGACTAGCGGGGGGACAAGAGACCCAGTACTTC. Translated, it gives CASSRLAGGQETQYF.

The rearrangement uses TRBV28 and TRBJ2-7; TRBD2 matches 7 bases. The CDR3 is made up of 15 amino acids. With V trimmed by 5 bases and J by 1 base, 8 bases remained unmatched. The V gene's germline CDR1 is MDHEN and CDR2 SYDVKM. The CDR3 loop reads CASSPGGSGSYEQYF. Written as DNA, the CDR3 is TGTGCCAGCAGTCCCGGGGGGTCAGGGTCCTACGAGCAGTACTTC.

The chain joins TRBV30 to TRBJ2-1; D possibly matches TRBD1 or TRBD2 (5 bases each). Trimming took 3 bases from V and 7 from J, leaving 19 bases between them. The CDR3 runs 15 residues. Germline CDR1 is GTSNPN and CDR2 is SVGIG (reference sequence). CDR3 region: CAWRGRDRQGNEQFF. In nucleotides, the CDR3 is TGTGCCTGGAGAGGAAGGGACCGGCAGGGTAATGAGCAGTTCTTC. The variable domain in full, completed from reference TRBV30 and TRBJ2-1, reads SQTIHQWPATLVQPVGSPLSLECTVEGTSNPNLYWYRQAAGRGLQLLFYSVGIGQISSEVPQNLSASRPQDRQFILSSKKLLLSDSGFYLCAWRGRDRQGNEQFFGPGTRLTVL.

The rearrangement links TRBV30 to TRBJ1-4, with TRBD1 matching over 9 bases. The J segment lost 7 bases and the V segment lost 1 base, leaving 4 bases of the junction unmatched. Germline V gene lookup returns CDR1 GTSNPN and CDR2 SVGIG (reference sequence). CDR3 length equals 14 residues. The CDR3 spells CAWSAGTGTEKLFF. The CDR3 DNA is TGTGCCTGGAGTGCCGGGACAGGGACTGAAAAACTGTTTTTT. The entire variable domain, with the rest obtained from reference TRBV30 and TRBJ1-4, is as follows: SQTIHQWPATLVQPVGSPLSLECTVEGTSNPNLYWYRQAAGRGLQLLFYSVGIGQISSEVPQNLSASRPQDRQFILSSKKLLLSDSGFYLCAWSAGTGTEKLFFGSGTQLSVL.

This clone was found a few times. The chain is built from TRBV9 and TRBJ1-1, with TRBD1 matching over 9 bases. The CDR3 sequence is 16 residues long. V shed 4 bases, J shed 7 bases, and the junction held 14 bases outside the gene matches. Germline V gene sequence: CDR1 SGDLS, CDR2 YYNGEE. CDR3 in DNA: TGTGCCAGCAGCCCCGGGACAGGGAGTAATGCCTTTGAAGCTTTCTTT. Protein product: CASSPGTGSNAFEAFF.

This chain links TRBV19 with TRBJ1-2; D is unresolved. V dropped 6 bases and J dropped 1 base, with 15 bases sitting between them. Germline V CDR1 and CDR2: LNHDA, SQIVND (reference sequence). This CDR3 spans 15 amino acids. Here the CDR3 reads CASRDLLSVNYGYTF. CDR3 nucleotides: TGTGCCAGTAGGGACTTGCTGTCGGTTAACTATGGCTACACCTTC.

As DNA, the CDR3 is TGTGCCAGCAGCCCACGACCTGCGGGGTCCACAGATACGCAGTATTTT. As protein: CASSPRPAGSTDTQYF. The rearrangement links TRBV4-2 to TRBJ2-3; a weak D match, TRBD2 (6 bases). The CDR3 has 16 amino acids. V was shortened by 4 bases and J by 2 bases, with 16 bases between the two germline ends. Germline loops: CDR1 LGHNA, CDR2 YNFKEQ.

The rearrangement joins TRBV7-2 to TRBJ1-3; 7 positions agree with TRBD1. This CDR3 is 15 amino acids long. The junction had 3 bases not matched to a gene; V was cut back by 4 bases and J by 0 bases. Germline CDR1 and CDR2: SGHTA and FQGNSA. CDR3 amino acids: CASSSGQLSGNTIYF. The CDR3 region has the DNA TGTGCCAGCAGCTCGGGACAGCTCTCTGGAAACACCATATATTTT.

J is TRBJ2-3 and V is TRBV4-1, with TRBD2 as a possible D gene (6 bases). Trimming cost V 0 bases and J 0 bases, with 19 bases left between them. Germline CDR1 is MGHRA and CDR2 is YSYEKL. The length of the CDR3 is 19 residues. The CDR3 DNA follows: TGCGCCAGCAGCCAAGATGGGGGGACCGGTGGGCCTAGCACAGATACGCAGTATTTT. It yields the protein CASSQDGGTGGPSTDTQYF.

CDR3 DNA sequence: TGCGCCAGCAGCCGGACCGGGACAGGGATGTACGAGCAGTACTTC. Protein: CASSRTGTGMYEQYF. The V gene is TRBV4-1, the J gene TRBJ2-7; 9 positions agree with TRBD1. Germline-derived CDR1 and CDR2 are MGHRA and YSYEKL. CDR3 length: 15 residues. The junction had 8 bases not matched to a gene; V was cut back by 4 bases and J by 4 bases.

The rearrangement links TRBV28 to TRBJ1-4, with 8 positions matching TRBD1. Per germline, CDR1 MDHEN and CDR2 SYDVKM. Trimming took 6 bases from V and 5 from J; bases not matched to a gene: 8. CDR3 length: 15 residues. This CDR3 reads CASRTGTGLNEKLFF. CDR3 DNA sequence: TGTGCCAGCAGAACCGGGACAGGATTAAATGAAAAACTGTTTTTT.

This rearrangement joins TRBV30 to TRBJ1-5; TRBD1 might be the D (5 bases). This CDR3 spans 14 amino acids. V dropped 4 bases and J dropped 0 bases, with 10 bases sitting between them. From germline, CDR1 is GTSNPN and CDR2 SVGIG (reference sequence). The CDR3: CAWKKGSSNQPQHF. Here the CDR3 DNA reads TGTGCCTGGAAAAAGGGGTCTAGCAATCAGCCCCAGCATTTT.

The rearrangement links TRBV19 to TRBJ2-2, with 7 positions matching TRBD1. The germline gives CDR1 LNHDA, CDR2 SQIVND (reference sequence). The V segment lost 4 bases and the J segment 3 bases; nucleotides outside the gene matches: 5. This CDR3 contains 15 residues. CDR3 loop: CASSTPGQYTGELFF. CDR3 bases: TGTGCCAGTAGTACCCCGGGACAGTACACCGGGGAGCTGTTTTTT.

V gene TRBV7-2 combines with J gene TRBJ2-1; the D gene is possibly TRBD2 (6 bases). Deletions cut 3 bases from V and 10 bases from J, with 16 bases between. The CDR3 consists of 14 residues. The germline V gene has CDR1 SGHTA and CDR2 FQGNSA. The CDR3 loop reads CASSLDNGTPEQFF. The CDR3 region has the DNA TGTGCCAGCAGCTTGGACAACGGGACTCCCGAGCAGTTCTTC.

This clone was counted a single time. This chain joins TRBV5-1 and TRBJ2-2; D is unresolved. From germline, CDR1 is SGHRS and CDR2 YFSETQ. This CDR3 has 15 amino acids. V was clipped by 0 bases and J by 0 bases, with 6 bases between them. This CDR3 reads CASSLVAANTGELFF. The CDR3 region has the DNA TGCGCCAGCAGCTTGGTTGCAGCGAACACCGGGGAGCTGTTTTTT.

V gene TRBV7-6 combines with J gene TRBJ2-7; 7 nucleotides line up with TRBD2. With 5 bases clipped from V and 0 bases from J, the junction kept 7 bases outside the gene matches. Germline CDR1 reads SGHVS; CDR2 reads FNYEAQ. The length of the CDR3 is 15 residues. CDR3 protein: CASSPSAGASYEQYF. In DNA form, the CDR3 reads TGTGCCAGCAGCCCCTCGGCGGGAGCCTCCTACGAGCAGTACTTC.

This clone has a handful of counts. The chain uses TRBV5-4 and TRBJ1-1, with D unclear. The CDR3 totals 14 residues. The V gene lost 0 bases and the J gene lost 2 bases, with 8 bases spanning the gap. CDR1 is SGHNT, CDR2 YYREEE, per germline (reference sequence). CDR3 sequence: CASSLDGRNTEAFF. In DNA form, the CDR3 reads TGTGCCAGCAGCTTGGATGGTCGTAACACTGAAGCTTTCTTT.

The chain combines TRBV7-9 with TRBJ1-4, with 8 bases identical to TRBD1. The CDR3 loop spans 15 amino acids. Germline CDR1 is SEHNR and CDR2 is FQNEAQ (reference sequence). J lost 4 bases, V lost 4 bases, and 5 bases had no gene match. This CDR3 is CASSSPGQVNEKLFF. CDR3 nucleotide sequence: TGTGCCAGCAGCTCCCCGGGACAGGTTAATGAAAAACTGTTTTTT.

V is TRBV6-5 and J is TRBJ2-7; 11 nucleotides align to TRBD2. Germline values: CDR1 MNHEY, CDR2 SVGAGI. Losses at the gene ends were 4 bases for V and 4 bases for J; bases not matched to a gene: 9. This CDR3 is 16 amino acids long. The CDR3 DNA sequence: TGTGCCAGCAGTTCTTTACTAGCGGGAGTATGGTACGAGCAGTACTTC. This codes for CASSSLLAGVWYEQYF.

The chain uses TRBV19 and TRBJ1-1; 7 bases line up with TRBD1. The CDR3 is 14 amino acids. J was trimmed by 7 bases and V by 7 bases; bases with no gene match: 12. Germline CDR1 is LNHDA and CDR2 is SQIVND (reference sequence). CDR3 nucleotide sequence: TGTGCCAGTAAGAGTTCCGACAGGGTTGATGAAGCTTTCTTT. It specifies CASKSSDRVDEAFF.

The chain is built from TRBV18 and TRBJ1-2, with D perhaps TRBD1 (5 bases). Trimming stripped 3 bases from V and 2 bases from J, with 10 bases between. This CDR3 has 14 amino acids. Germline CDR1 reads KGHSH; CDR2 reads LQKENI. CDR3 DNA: TGTGCCAGCTCACCTGCGGACAAAAACTATGGCTACACCTTC. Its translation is CASSPADKNYGYTF. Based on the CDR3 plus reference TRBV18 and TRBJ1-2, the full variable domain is NAGVMQNPRHLVRRRGQEARLRCSPMKGHSHVYWYRQLPEEGLKFMVYLQKENIIDESGMPKERFSAEFPKEGPSILRIQQVVRGDSAAYFCASSPADKNYGYTFGSGTRLTVV.

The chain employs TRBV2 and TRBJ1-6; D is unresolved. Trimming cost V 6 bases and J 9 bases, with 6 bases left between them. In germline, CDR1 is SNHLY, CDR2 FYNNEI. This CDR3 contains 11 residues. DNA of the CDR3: TGTGCCAGCAGCGACGGTTCACCCCTCCACTTT. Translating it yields CASSDGSPLHF.

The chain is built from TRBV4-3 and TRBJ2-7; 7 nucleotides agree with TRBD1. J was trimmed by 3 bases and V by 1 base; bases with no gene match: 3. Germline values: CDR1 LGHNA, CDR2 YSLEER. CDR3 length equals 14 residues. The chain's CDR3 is CASSQGRGYYEQYF. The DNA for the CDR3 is TGCGCCAGCAGCCAAGGCAGGGGGTACTACGAGCAGTACTTC.

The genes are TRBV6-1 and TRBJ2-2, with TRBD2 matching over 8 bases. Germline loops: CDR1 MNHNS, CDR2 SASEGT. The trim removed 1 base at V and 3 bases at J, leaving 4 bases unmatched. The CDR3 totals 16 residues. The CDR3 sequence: CASSEVSSGYTGELFF. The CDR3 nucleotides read TGTGCCAGCAGTGAAGTATCTAGCGGGTACACCGGGGAGCTGTTTTTT.